This record looks at one T cell receptor beta chain sequence and its context. The antigen remains unidentified. The CDR3 consists of 14 residues. V lost 6 bases to trimming and J lost 7 bases; unmatched junction nucleotides: 9. Germline CDR1 reads MNHEY; CDR2 reads SMNVEV (reference sequence). The protocol was immunoSEQ multiplex PCR, while the TCRdb copy is restricted to in-frame clones and leaves out a portion. This table has about 3,900 clones, approximately 93% appearing once. The sample originates from a study of somatic mutations in cytotoxic T cells in rheumatoid arthritis. Study information: Patient blood was drawn as 30 ml EDTA; the draw came right after diagnosis and before any treatment. Study observations and caveats: Healthy controls did not share the age-linked increase in CD8+ clonality seen in rheumatoid arthritis patients. A significant difference in CD8+ T-cell clonality was not found between rheumatoid arthritis patients and age-matched healthy controls.

Positively selected by magnetic beads, CD4+ and CD8+ cells were purity-checked by flow cytometry. The source is a woman aged 60 to 75 with rheumatoid arthritis. The sample consisted of CD8+ T cells sorted from blood. This rearrangement joins TRBV27 to TRBJ1-5; 7 bases are a match to TRBD1. CDR3 in amino acids: CASSLTGNGQPQHF. The CDR3 region has the DNA TGTGCCAGCAGCCTGACAGGGAACGGGCAGCCCCAGCATTTT.